One and the same sample provided the 5 T cell receptor beta chains below, sequenced in a study of neoadjuvant anti-PD-1 for oral cavity cancer. Using immunoSEQ multiplex PCR, the repertoire was profiled, and TCRdb retains in-frame clones only, with some absent. The sample lists around 7,200 clones, roughly 60% occurring once. Noted time point: after neoadjuvant nivolumab, at surgical resection. The sequencing used PBMCs, collected after nivolumab (anti-PD-1) treatment. The receptors originated from a person aged 35 to 85 with oral cavity squamous cell carcinoma.

The table lists this clone with a few counts. V is TRBV4-3 and J is TRBJ1-2; possible D gene TRBD1, 6 bases. This CDR3 region has 14 residues. Germline V CDR1 and CDR2: LGHNA, YSLEER. Trimming stripped 3 bases from V and 3 bases from J, with 11 bases between. CDR3 DNA sequence: TGCGCCAGCAGCCATCTGGACAGTTACTATGGCTACACCTTC. As protein: CASSHLDSYYGYTF.

This clone was observed once. The rearrangement uses TRBV4-1 and TRBJ1-1; maybe TRBD1 (6 bases). The CDR3 is 16 amino acids. Trimming removed 4 bases at V and 2 bases at J, with 17 bases between. The germline V gene encodes CDR1 MGHRA and CDR2 YSYEKL. The CDR3 DNA follows: TGCGCCAGCAGCCGCCTACTATCGACAGGTAACACTGAAGCTTTCTTT. Protein sequence: CASSRLLSTGNTEAFF.

The V gene is TRBV11-2, the J gene TRBJ1-2; unclear D gene. The CDR3 runs 12 residues. The germline V gene encodes CDR1 SGHAT and CDR2 FQNNGV. The ends were cut back, 4 bases at V and 4 bases at J, with 7 bases in the middle. CDR3 DNA sequence: TGTGCCAGCAGCTCAGAGATCTATGGCTACACCTTC. Its protein product is CASSSEIYGYTF.

V is TRBV29-1 and J is TRBJ2-7; tentatively, D is TRBD2 (6 bases). From germline, CDR1 is SQVTM and CDR2 ANQGSEA. V was trimmed by 1 base and J by 2 bases, leaving 9 bases between them. The CDR3 loop spans 13 amino acids. CDR3: CSVEGREPYEQYF. The CDR3 DNA is TGCAGCGTTGAAGGGAGGGAACCCTACGAGCAGTACTTC.

The V call is TRBV11-2, the J call TRBJ1-2, with a possible D match to TRBD1 (6 bases). V was shortened by 2 bases and J by 6 bases, with 16 bases between the two germline ends. The CDR3 is 15 residues long. Germline CDR1 and CDR2: SGHAT and FQNNGV. The CDR3 DNA follows: TGTGCCAGCAGCTTAATGTATCGGGGGCCGGATGGCTACACCTTC. Translating it yields CASSLMYRGPDGYTF.